Listed below are T cell receptor beta chains from one sample, sequenced in a study of a mutant IDH1 vaccine in newly diagnosed glioma. Some clones are missing from TCRdb's copy, which holds only in-frame ones; the method was immunoSEQ multiplex PCR. Of fewer than 150,000 clones in the sample, 90% were seen once. These receptors' targets are unknown. The specimen comprised PBMCs, sampled from a glioma patient whose treatment included an IDH1 peptide vaccine. The origin of the receptors is a woman between 50 and 59 years old with glioma. The CDR3 runs from the conserved cysteine through the conserved F or W. Each record gives: CDR3 protein, CDR3 DNA, clone size, D gene, J gene, V gene. A D gene is named only where the DNA matches it firmly. Not all rows give a size; the values are once, few, many and, for expanded clones, a class.

CASSRDYQETQYF	TGTGCTAGCAGCCGGGACTACCAAGAGACCCAGTACTTC	.	.	TRBJ2-5	TRBV7-7
CASTGAGGSPSTQYF	TGTGCCAGCACCGGAGCGGGAGGCAGCCCCTCGACGCAGTATTTT	few	TRBD2	TRBJ2-3	TRBV9
CASSIVKWAEAFF	TGTGCCAGTAGTATAGTTAAATGGGCTGAAGCTTTCTTT	.	.	TRBJ1-1	TRBV19
CASSLLDGITEAFF	TGCGCCAGCAGCCTCCTGGATGGGATCACTGAAGCTTTCTTT	.	.	TRBJ1-1	TRBV5-1
CSVEPSTDTQYF	TGCAGCGTTGAGCCGAGCACAGATACGCAGTATTTT	few	.	TRBJ2-3	TRBV29-1
CASSMPQTDGEQYF	TGTGCCAGCAGTATGCCCCAGACCGACGGCGAGCAGTACTTC	.	.	TRBJ2-7	TRBV6-1
CASSYSGGEAFF	TGTGCCAGCAGTTACTCGGGGGGGGAAGCTTTCTTT	.	.	TRBJ1-1	TRBV6-6
CASSPGGQGEETQYF	TGCGCCAGCAGCCCGGGGGGACAGGGTGAAGAGACCCAGTACTTC	.	TRBD1	TRBJ2-5	TRBV5-1
CASTGTYSNQPQHF	TGTGCCAGCACTGGGACATATAGCAATCAGCCCCAGCATTTT	few	.	TRBJ1-5	TRBV6-1
CASSLGLAHAYEQYF	TGTGCCAGCAGTCTCGGACTAGCCCACGCCTACGAGCAGTACTTC	.	TRBD2	TRBJ2-7	TRBV7-9
CATKAGGAYNEQFF	TGTGCCACAAAAGCGGGAGGGGCCTACAATGAGCAGTTCTTC	.	TRBD2	TRBJ2-1	TRBV15
CASSLYGGIDEAFF	TGTGCCAGCAGCTTATACGGGGGGATCGACGAAGCTTTCTTT	once	.	TRBJ1-1	TRBV7-9
CASSVAPGGRDGYTF	TGTGCCAGCAGCGTAGCTCCGGGGGGCCGGGATGGCTACACCTTC	.	.	TRBJ1-2	TRBV9
CASRPRGSSYEQYF	TGTGCCAGCAGACCGAGGGGAAGCTCCTACGAGCAGTACTTC	.	.	TRBJ2-7	TRBV27
CASSLSRMLENEQFF	TGTGCCAGCAGCTTGAGTCGGATGCTTGAGAATGAGCAGTTCTTC	once	.	TRBJ2-1	TRBV7-2
CASIGGNEQFF	TGTGCCAGCATCGGGGGTAATGAGCAGTTCTTC	.	.	TRBJ2-1	TRBV2
CASSLEGEQYF	TGCGCCAGCAGCTTGGAAGGCGAGCAGTACTTC	.	.	TRBJ2-7	TRBV5-1
CASGGGDSYEQYF	TGCGCCAGCGGGGGCGGAGACTCCTACGAGCAGTACTTC	.	.	TRBJ2-7	TRBV10-2
CASSPDTSTDTQYF	TGTGCCAGCTCACCCGACACAAGCACAGATACGCAGTATTTT	.	.	TRBJ2-3	TRBV18
CAWSVGVTGEQYF	TGTGCCTGGAGCGTAGGAGTGACAGGAGAGCAGTACTTC	.	.	TRBJ2-7	TRBV30
CASSPAAEGDYEQYF	TGTGCCAGCAGTCCCGCGGCGGAGGGAGACTACGAGCAGTACTTC	few	.	TRBJ2-7	TRBV28
CASSVDIQGIGYTF	TGTGCCAGCAGCGTAGATATACAGGGAATTGGCTACACCTTC	.	.	TRBJ1-2	TRBV9
CASSSEGTDTQYF	TGTGCCAGCAGCTCGGAGGGCACAGATACGCAGTATTTT	.	.	TRBJ2-3	TRBV11-2
CASSISAGTNYEQYF	TGTGCCAGCAGCATCAGCGCCGGGACCAACTACGAGCAGTACTTC	.	.	TRBJ2-7	TRBV9